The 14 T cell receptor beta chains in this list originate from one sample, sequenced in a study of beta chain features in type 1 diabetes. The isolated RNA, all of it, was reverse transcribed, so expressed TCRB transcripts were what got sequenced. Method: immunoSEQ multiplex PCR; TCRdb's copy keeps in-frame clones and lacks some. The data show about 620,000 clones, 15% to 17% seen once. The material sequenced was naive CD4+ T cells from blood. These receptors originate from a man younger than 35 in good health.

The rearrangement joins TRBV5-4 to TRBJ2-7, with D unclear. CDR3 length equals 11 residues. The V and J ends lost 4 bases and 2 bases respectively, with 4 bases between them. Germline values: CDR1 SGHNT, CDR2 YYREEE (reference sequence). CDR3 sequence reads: CASSLTYEQYF. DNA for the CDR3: TGTGCCAGCAGCCTCACCTACGAGCAGTACTTC.

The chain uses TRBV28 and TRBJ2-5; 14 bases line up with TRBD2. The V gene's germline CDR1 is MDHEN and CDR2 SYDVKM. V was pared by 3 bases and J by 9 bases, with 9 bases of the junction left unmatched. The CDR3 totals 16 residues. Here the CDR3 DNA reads TGTGCCAGCAGTTTGGGGACTAGCGGGGGTCGTGGGGCCCAGTACTTC. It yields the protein CASSLGTSGGRGAQYF.

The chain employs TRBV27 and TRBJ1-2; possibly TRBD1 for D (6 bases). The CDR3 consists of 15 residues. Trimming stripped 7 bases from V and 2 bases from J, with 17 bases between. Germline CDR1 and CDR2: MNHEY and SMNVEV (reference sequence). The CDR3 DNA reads TGTGCCAGCATCGGAGGGGGAATTGGGAACTATGGCTACACCTTC. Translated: CASIGGGIGNYGYTF.

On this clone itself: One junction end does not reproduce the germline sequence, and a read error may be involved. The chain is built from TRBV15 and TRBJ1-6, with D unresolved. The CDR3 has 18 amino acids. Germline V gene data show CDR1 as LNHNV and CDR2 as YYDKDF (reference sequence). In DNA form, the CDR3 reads TGCGCCACCAGCAGAGATTCTCTCTGGGGCTCCTATAATTCACCCCTCCACTTT. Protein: CATSRDSLWGSYNSPLHF.

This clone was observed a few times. CDR3 residues: CSVRSGGTGAATNEKLFF. The CDR3, as DNA: TGCAGCGTACGTTCTGGGGGGACAGGGGCCGCAACTAATGAAAAACTGTTTTTT. The V call is TRBV29-1, the J call TRBJ1-4; 10 bases match TRBD1. The germline CDR1 and CDR2 sequences are SQVTM and ANQGSEA. After removal of 6 bases from V and 0 bases from J, the junction contained 13 bases not matched to a gene. The CDR3 runs to 18 residues.

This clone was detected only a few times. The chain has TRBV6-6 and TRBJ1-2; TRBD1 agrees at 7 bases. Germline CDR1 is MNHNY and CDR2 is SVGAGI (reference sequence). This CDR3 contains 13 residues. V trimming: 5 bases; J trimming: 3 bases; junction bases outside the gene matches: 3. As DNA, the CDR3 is TGTGCCAGCAGTAGAACAGGGGACTATGGCTACACCTTC. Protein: CASSRTGDYGYTF.

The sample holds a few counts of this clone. Here the CDR3 DNA reads TGCGCCAGCAGCCGGGCCCTCAATCAGCCCCAGCATTTT. It encodes CASSRALNQPQHF. V and J are TRBV4-1 and TRBJ1-5; D unresolved. Germline-derived CDR1 and CDR2 are MGHRA and YSYEKL. This CDR3 contains 13 residues. The V and J ends lost 4 bases and 3 bases respectively, with 7 bases between them.

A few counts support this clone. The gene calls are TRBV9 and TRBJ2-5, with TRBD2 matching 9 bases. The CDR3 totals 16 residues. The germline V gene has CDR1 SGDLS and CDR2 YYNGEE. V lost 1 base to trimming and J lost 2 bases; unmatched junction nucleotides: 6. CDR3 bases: TGTGCCAGCAGCGTACTAGCGGGGTCCTCTCAAGAGACCCAGTACTTC. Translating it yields CASSVLAGSSQETQYF.

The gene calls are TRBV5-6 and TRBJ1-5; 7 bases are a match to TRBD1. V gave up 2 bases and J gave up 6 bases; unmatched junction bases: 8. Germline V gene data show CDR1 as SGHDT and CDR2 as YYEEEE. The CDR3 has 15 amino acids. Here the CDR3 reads CASSLDRAYGQPQHF. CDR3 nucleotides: TGTGCCAGCAGCTTAGACAGGGCCTACGGTCAGCCCCAGCATTTT.

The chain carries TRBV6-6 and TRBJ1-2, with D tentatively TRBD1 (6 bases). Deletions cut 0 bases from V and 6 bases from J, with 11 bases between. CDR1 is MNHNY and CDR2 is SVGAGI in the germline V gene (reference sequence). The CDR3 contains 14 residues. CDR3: CASSYSGGAHGYTF. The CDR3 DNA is TGTGCCAGCAGTTACTCGGGGGGCGCACATGGCTACACCTTC.

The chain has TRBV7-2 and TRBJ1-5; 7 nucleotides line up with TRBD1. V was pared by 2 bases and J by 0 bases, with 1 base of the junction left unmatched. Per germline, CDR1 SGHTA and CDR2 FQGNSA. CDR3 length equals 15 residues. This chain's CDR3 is CASSLNRGSNQPQHF. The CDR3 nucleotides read TGTGCCAGCAGCTTAAACAGGGGTAGCAATCAGCCCCAGCATTTT.

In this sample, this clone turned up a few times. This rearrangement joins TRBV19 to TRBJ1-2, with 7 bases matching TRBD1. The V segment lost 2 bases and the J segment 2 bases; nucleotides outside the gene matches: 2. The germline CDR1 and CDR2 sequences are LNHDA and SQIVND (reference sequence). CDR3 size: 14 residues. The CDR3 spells CASSITGQNYGYTF. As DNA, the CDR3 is TGTGCCAGTAGTATAACGGGACAGAACTATGGCTACACCTTC.

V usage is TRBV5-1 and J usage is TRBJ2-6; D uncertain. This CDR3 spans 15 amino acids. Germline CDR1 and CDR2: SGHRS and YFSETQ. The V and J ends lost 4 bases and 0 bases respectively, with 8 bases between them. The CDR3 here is CASSTDTSGANVLTF. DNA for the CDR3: TGCGCCAGCAGCACTGATACCTCTGGGGCCAACGTCCTGACTTTC. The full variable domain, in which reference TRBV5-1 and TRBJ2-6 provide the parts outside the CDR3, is KAGVTQTPRYLIKTRGQQVTLSCSPISGHRSVSWYQQTPGQGLQFLFEYFSETQRNKGNFPGRFSGRQFSNSRSEMNVSTLELGDSALYLCASSTDTSGANVLTFGAGSRLTVL.

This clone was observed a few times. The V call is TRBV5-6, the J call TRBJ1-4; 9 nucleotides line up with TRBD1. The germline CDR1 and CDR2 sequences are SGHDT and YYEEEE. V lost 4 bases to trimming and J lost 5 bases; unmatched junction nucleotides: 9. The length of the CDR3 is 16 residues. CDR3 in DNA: TGTGCCAGCAGCCTGGAAGGGACAGGGAACAATGAAAAACTGTTTTTT. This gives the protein CASSLEGTGNNEKLFF.